Listed below are T cell receptor beta chains from one sample, sequenced in a study of cytomegalovirus exposure and HLA in healthy donors. Only in-frame clones appear in the TCRdb table, and some are missing; sequencing was by immunoSEQ multiplex PCR. The sample lists fewer than 200,000 clones, 60% to 80% occurring once. The sequenced material came from PBMCs. The origin of the receptors is a man aged 55-75 years in good health and CMV-seronegative. Each CDR3 is given with its conserved first and last residue. A D gene is named only where the DNA matches it firmly. Some rows have no size entry. The others give once, few or many, or a class for an expanded clone.

clone_size	v_call	d_call	j_call	cdr3_aa	cdr3_nt
-	TRBV9	TRBD1	TRBJ1-2	CASSVGQGAYGYTF	TGTGCCAGCAGCGTAGGACAGGGGGCATACGGCTACACCTTC
-	TRBV9	-	TRBJ2-3	CASSVGSAGLTDTQYF	TGTGCCAGCAGCGTAGGCTCTGCGGGGCTCACAGATACGCAGTATTTT
-	TRBV9	-	TRBJ2-7	CASSPHSDSFPGEQYF	TGTGCCAGCAGCCCCCACTCGGACAGCTTCCCGGGCGAGCAGTACTTC
few	TRBV13	-	TRBJ1-2	CASSLGRANYGYTF	TGTGCCAGCAGCTTAGGCCGAGCTAACTATGGCTACACCTTC
-	TRBV19	TRBD2	TRBJ2-1	CASSIDQVAGGPNNEQFF	TGTGCCAGTAGTATAGATCAGGTGGCGGGGGGGCCCAACAATGAGCAGTTCTTC
once	TRBV10-3	-	TRBJ2-5	CATTSGGQETQYF	TGTGCCACCACCTCCGGGGGCCAAGAGACCCAGTACTTC
-	TRBV4-2	-	TRBJ2-2	CASSQDSTYTGELFF	TGTGCCAGCAGCCAAGATAGCACGTATACCGGGGAGCTGTTTTTT
-	TRBV5-4	TRBD2	TRBJ2-7	CASSLDLAGSSYEQYF	TGTGCCAGCAGCTTGGATTTAGCGGGTTCCTCCTACGAGCAGTACTTC
few	TRBV5-4	TRBD1	TRBJ2-7	CASSLGGTGFYEQYF	TGTGCCAGCAGCTTGGGCGGGACAGGATTTTACGAGCAGTACTTC
-	TRBV19	-	TRBJ1-5	CASSQGITSNQPQHF	TGTGCCAGTAGCCAGGGAATAACAAGCAATCAGCCCCAGCATTTT
once	TRBV2	-	TRBJ2-3	CASRRDITDTQYF	TGTGCCAGCAGGAGGGATATTACAGATACGCAGTATTTT
-	TRBV7-8	-	TRBJ2-7	CASSSRDIYEQYF	TGTGCCAGCAGCAGCAGGGACATCTACGAGCAGTACTTC
-	TRBV27	-	TRBJ1-5	CASSGWGGNQPQNF	TGTGCCAGCTCCGGGTGGGGGGGAAATCAGCCCCAGAATTTT
-	TRBV4-2	-	TRBJ2-5	CASSPDLALETQYF	TGTGCCAGCAGCCCGGACCTAGCGCTAGAGACCCAGTACTTC
-	TRBV6-5	-	TRBJ1-2	CASSYSAGTYGYTF	TGTGCCAGCAGTTACTCGGCAGGTACCTATGGCTACACCTTC
-	TRBV7-3	TRBD2	TRBJ2-1	CASSFSTGAGANEQFF	TGTGCCAGCAGCTTTTCCACCGGAGCGGGAGCAAATGAGCAGTTCTTC
-	TRBV6-6	-	TRBJ2-2	CASSYGADKGTGELFF	TGTGCCAGCAGTTACGGGGCGGACAAGGGAACCGGGGAGCTGTTTTTT
-	TRBV9	TRBD1	TRBJ2-1	CASSEGATVGNEQFF	TGTGCCAGCAGCGAGGGGGCGACCGTGGGCAATGAGCAGTTCTTC
-	TRBV28	-	TRBJ1-4	CASSNYPSSGGRDEKLFF	TGTGCCAGCAGCAATTACCCCTCCTCGGGAGGGCGCGATGAAAAACTGTTTTTT
few	TRBV14	-	TRBJ2-7	CASSQDSGGPYEQYF	TGTGCCAGCAGCCAAGATAGCGGCGGACCCTACGAGCAGTACTTC
few	TRBV21-1	-	TRBJ2-4	CASSKKGSGTGILAKNIQYF	TGTGCCAGCAGCAAAAAGGGAAGCGGGACAGGGATACTAGCCAAAAACATTCAGTACTTC
-	TRBV7-2	-	TRBJ1-6	CASSKSVNSPLHF	TGTGCCAGCAGCAAATCCGTCAATTCACCCCTCCACTTT
-	TRBV10-3	-	TRBJ1-1	CAISRDTTNTEAFF	TGTGCCATCAGCCGGGACACCACGAACACTGAAGCTTTCTTT
-	TRBV5-1	-	TRBJ2-1	CASSGGRGSYNEQFF	TGCGCCAGCAGTGGTGGGAGAGGGTCCTACAATGAGCAGTTCTTC
-	TRBV9	-	TRBJ2-2	CASSVGAHTGELFF	TGTGCCAGCAGCGTAGGGGCCCACACCGGGGAGCTGTTTTTT
-	TRBV2	-	TRBJ1-2	CASSQGGKIYGYTF	TGTGCCAGCAGCCAGGGCGGAAAGATCTATGGCTACACCTTC
few	TRBV5-4	TRBD1	TRBJ1-4	CASSPTGGEKLFF	TGTGCCAGCAGCCCCACAGGGGGTGAAAAACTGTTTTTT
-	TRBV30	TRBD2	TRBJ2-1	CAWSVRPAGGPSAQFF	TGTGCCTGGAGTGTGAGACCAGCGGGAGGCCCGAGTGCGCAGTTCTTC
-	TRBV10-2	-	TRBJ2-7	CASSEYRDEQYF	TGCGCCAGCAGTGAATACAGGGACGAGCAGTACTTC
-	TRBV19	-	TRBJ2-2	CASSIRLSNTGELFF	TGTGCCAGTAGTATAAGACTTTCGAACACCGGGGAGCTGTTTTTT
-	TRBV9	-	TRBJ2-3	CASSDRDASSTDTQYF	TGTGCCAGCAGCGACAGGGATGCATCTAGCACAGATACGCAGTATTTT
-	TRBV6-5	TRBD1	TRBJ1-3	CASSRDSNSGNTIYF	TGTGCCAGCAGCCGGGACAGCAACTCTGGAAACACCATATATTTT
few	TRBV10-3	-	TRBJ1-5	CAIRRDLNQPQHF	TGTGCCATCAGGAGGGACTTGAATCAGCCCCAGCATTTT
-	TRBV13	TRBD1	TRBJ2-7	CASSSQGQGRDEQYF	TGTGCCAGCAGCTCGCAGGGACAGGGACGGGACGAGCAGTACTTC
-	TRBV5-1	TRBD1	TRBJ2-5	CASSLPRQGYQETQYF	TGCGCCAGCAGCTTGCCCCGACAGGGTTATCAAGAGACCCAGTACTTC
few	TRBV4-2	-	TRBJ2-6	CASSQGPHSGANVLTF	TGTGCCAGCAGCCAAGGTCCCCACTCCGGGGCCAACGTCCTGACTTTC
-	TRBV28	TRBD1	TRBJ2-4	CASSLGTGQLAKNIQYF	TGTGCCAGCAGTTTGGGGACAGGCCAATTAGCCAAAAACATTCAGTACTTC
-	TRBV6-1	-	TRBJ1-1	CASSDWRNTEAFF	TGTGCCAGCAGTGACTGGAGGAACACTGAAGCTTTCTTT
-	TRBV6-1	-	TRBJ1-1	CASRTGFWAFF	TGTGCCAGCAGGACAGGATTCTGGGCTTTCTTT
few	TRBV5-1	-	TRBJ1-1	CASSLPGAEAFF	TGCGCCAGCAGCTTGCCCGGGGCTGAAGCTTTCTTT
-	TRBV19	-	TRBJ1-1	CASSMGGHTEAFF	TGTGCCAGTAGTATGGGAGGGCACACTGAAGCTTTCTTT
-	TRBV5-6	TRBD1	TRBJ2-5	CASSQRTGGRETQYF	TGTGCCAGCAGCCAACGGACAGGGGGAAGAGAGACCCAGTACTTC
-	TRBV10-1	-	TRBJ2-3	CASSPPDTHTDTQYF	TGCGCCAGCAGTCCCCCGGACACACACACAGATACGCAGTATTTT
-	TRBV5-1	TRBD1	TRBJ1-2	CASSFGQGDGYTF	TGCGCCAGCAGCTTCGGACAGGGGGATGGCTACACCTTC
-	TRBV7-8	TRBD1	TRBJ1-1	CASSSEDRVAFF	TGTGCCAGCAGCTCCGAGGACAGGGTGGCTTTCTTT
-	TRBV5-1	TRBD2	TRBJ2-1	CASSSQVYWALAGDYNEQFF	TGCGCCAGCAGTTCCCAGGTGTATTGGGCCCTAGCGGGGGATTACAATGAGCAGTTCTTC
few	TRBV6-1	-	TRBJ1-5	CASSTQGFPNQPQHF	TGTGCCAGCAGTACACAGGGATTCCCAAATCAGCCCCAGCATTTT
-	TRBV7-2	TRBD2	TRBJ2-3	CASSLPSTGGGDTQYF	TGTGCCAGCAGCTTACCGTCAACGGGAGGGGGGGATACGCAGTATTTT
-	TRBV28	TRBD1	TRBJ2-7	CASSYDRVGEQYF	TGTGCCAGCAGTTATGACAGGGTTGGGGAGCAGTACTTC
-	TRBV28	-	TRBJ1-3	CASRGGSAGNTIYF	TGTGCCAGCAGGGGAGGTAGCGCTGGAAACACCATATATTTT
-	TRBV13	-	TRBJ2-3	CASSFTADTQYF	TGTGCCAGCAGCTTCACGGCAGATACGCAGTATTTT
-	TRBV5-6	TRBD2	TRBJ2-7	CASSRRRTSSYEQYF	TGTGCCAGCAGCCGCCGACGGACTAGCTCCTACGAGCAGTACTTC
-	TRBV6-5	TRBD2	TRBJ2-7	CASRNQGGTYEQYF	TGTGCCAGCAGAAACCAGGGAGGGACCTACGAGCAGTACTTC
few	TRBV2	-	TRBJ2-2	CASSEAAPNTGELFF	TGTGCCAGCAGTGAAGCAGCCCCGAACACCGGGGAGCTGTTTTTT
-	TRBV5-1	-	TRBJ1-1	CASGKGGTEAFF	TGCGCCAGCGGAAAAGGGGGAACTGAAGCTTTCTTT
-	TRBV5-8	TRBD2	TRBJ2-5	CASSLGLAGGPGEETQYF	TGTGCCAGCAGCTTGGGACTAGCGGGAGGGCCGGGCGAGGAGACCCAGTACTTC
-	TRBV9	TRBD1	TRBJ2-3	CASSGTGYTDTQYF	TGTGCCAGCAGCGGGACAGGCTACACAGATACGCAGTATTTT
-	TRBV4-1	-	TRBJ2-3	CASSQGGGTDTQYF	TGCGCCAGCAGCCAAGGGGGGGGCACAGATACGCAGTATTTT
few	TRBV11-2	TRBD1	TRBJ1-1	CGSGGLSTEAFF	TGTGGCTCAGGGGGTCTGAGCACTGAAGCTTTCTTT